This record concerns one TCR beta chain sequence. These data come from a study of blood T cell repertoires in COVID-19. Study-level background: Sites in the United States, Italy and Spain provided acute and convalescent COVID-19 samples. In each case, the material was cDNA or gDNA derived from T cells, B-cell-depleted T cells, or PBMCs.

Data came from immunoSEQ multiplex PCR; TCRdb stores just in-frame clones and leaves some out. The profile shows 250,000 to 350,000 clones, under 90% of them singletons. Trimming took 4 bases from V and 4 from J; bases not matched to a gene: 3. The CDR3 is 13 amino acids. Germline CDR1 and CDR2: LGHDT and YNNKEL (reference sequence). V is TRBV3-1 (or the pseudogene TRBV3-2) and J is TRBJ2-7; 8 bases are shared with TRBD1. Material: peripheral blood. This sequence was found in a woman in her thirties or forties who had recovered from COVID-19. The CDR3 region has the DNA TGTGCCAGCAGCCCAAGGACAGGGTACGAGCAGTACTTC. Translation gives CASSPRTGYEQYF.